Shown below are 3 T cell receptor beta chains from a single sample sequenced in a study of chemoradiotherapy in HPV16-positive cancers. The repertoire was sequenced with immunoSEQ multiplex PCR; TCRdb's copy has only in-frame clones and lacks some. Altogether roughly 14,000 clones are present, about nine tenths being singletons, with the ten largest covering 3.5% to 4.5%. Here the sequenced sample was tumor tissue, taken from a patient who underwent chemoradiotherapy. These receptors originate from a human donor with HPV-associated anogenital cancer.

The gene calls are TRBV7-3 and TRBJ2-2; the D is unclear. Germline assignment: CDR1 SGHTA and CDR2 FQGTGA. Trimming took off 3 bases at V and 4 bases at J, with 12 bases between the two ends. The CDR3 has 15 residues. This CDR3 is CASSLMGPGTGELFF. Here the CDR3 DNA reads TGTGCCAGCAGCTTGATGGGCCCGGGCACCGGGGAGCTGTTTTTT.

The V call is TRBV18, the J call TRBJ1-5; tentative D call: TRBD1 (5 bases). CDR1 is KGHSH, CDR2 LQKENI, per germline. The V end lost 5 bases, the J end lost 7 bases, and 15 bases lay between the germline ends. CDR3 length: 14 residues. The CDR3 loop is CASSYGGVGQPQHF. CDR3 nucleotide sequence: TGTGCCAGCTCATACGGGGGAGTGGGGCAGCCCCAGCATTTT.

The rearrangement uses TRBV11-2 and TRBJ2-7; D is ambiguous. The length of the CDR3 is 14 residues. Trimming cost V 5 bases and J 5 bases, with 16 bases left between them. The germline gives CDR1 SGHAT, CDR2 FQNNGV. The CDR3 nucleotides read TGTGCCAGCAGCCCGACTGACCCATCCCACGAGCAGTACTTC. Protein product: CASSPTDPSHEQYF.